This T cell receptor (beta chain) was documented in a study of beta chain features in type 1 diabetes. Study-wide results and limits: In type 1 diabetes patients, VDJ junctions had fewer insertions; deletions at these junctions were more frequent. Among all four CD4+ subsets, Type 1 diabetes patients had TCRB CDR3s that were moderately but significantly shorter. It was not settled here whether HLA type affects TCRB rearrangement. Over-representation of high TCR-expressing cells was a possible consequence of cDNA sequencing.

Staining for CD45RO/CCR7/CD25/CD127/CD95/CD27 allowed sorting of CD4+ naive, central memory, regulatory and stem cell-like memory cells. Comment on this clone: Its antigen remains unknown.

Investigators reverse transcribed all isolated RNA, so they sequenced expressed TCRB transcripts. Only in-frame clones appear in the TCRdb table, and some are missing; sequencing was by immunoSEQ multiplex PCR. The sample yields 50,000 or so clones, under 55% seen once. The sequence derives from a man aged 30 to 45 with type 1 diabetes. The sequenced sample consisted of Tregs from blood.

The CDR3 spells CASSLYGVNEKLFF. For the CDR3, the DNA is TGTGCCAGCAGCCTATACGGGGTCAATGAAAAACTGTTTTTT. The chain carries TRBV7-9 and TRBJ1-4; D gene unclear. This CDR3 has 14 amino acids. Germline CDR1 reads SEHNR; CDR2 reads FQNEAQ (reference sequence). V was shortened by 5 bases and J by 5 bases, with 12 bases between the two germline ends.